These 21 T cell receptor beta chains came from one sample sequenced in a study of siplizumab effects on memory and regulatory T cells. Some clones are missing from TCRdb's copy, which holds only in-frame ones; the method was immunoSEQ multiplex PCR. The repertoire holds more than 75,000 clones, with approximately 94% as singletons. Sequencing was done on a sample of CD8+ T cells sorted from blood. The receptors shown here come from a human donor in good health.

J is TRBJ2-7 and V is TRBV4-3, with D hard to call. The germline V gene has CDR1 LGHNA and CDR2 YSLEER. V lost 5 bases and J 6 bases, leaving 17 bases between the germline ends. CDR3 length equals 14 residues. CDR3 sequence: CASSSGPTVSEQYF. In nucleotides, the CDR3 is TGCGCCAGCAGCTCGGGCCCCACAGTGTCCGAGCAGTACTTC.

The chain couples TRBV7-9 to TRBJ1-1; TRBD1 is a possible D gene (5 bases). The length of the CDR3 is 15 residues. The germline V and J ends were trimmed by 5 bases and 7 bases, with 20 bases remaining between them. Germline values: CDR1 SEHNR, CDR2 FQNEAQ (reference sequence). The chain's CDR3 is CASSPIPLGGDEAFF. CDR3 nucleotides: TGTGCCAGCAGCCCCATTCCTCTGGGGGGGGATGAAGCTTTCTTT.

The V call is TRBV10-1, the J call TRBJ2-4; 10 bases fit TRBD2. V lost 5 bases to trimming and J lost 7 bases; unmatched junction nucleotides: 14. Germline CDR1 WNHNN, CDR2 SYGVQD (reference sequence). The CDR3 runs 17 residues. The CDR3 protein is CASSPSRERGGRNIQYF. CDR3 nucleotides: TGCGCCAGCAGTCCCTCGAGGGAGCGGGGGGGAAGGAACATTCAGTACTTC.

The J gene is TRBJ2-3, the V gene TRBV29-1; TRBD2 matches 10 bases. V lost 3 bases to trimming and J lost 5 bases; unmatched junction nucleotides: 5. Germline V gene sequence: CDR1 SQVTM, CDR2 ANQGSEA. This CDR3 is built from 14 residues. CDR3 sequence: CSVETEREGDTQYF. The CDR3 region has the DNA TGCAGCGTTGAGACTGAGCGGGAGGGAGATACGCAGTATTTT.

This chain uses TRBV6-5 with TRBJ2-1, with 8 positions matching TRBD2. Germline CDR1 and CDR2: MNHEY and SVGAGI. The ends lost 4 bases at V and 2 bases at J; junction bases unmatched: 7. The CDR3 consists of 16 residues. The DNA for the CDR3 is TGTGCCAGCAGTTCTCCCGGGACTAGAGCCTACAATGAGCAGTTCTTC. Translation gives CASSSPGTRAYNEQFF.

The rearrangement links TRBV9 to TRBJ1-2; 9 bases fit TRBD1. The germline V gene encodes CDR1 SGDLS and CDR2 YYNGEE. The CDR3 spans 15 residues. J lost 9 bases, V lost 4 bases, and 13 bases had no gene match. The CDR3 bases are TGTGCCAGCAGCCTAACGGGACAGGGTGATTTGAGCTACACCTTC. It encodes CASSLTGQGDLSYTF. Using reference TRBV9 and TRBJ1-2 for the parts outside the CDR3, the full variable domain is DSGVTQTPKHLITATGQRVTLRCSPRSGDLSVYWYQQSLDQGLQFLIQYYNGEERAKGNILERFSAQQFPDLHSELNLSSLELGDSALYFCASSLTGQGDLSYTFGSGTRLTVV.

DNA of the CDR3: TGCGCCAGCAGCTCCCCGGGACAGATCTACGAGCAGTACTTC. Its translation: CASSSPGQIYEQYF. The chain links TRBV5-1 to TRBJ2-7; 7 nucleotides align to TRBD1. The trim removed 3 bases at V and 3 bases at J, leaving 6 bases unmatched. CDR1 and CDR2 from the germline V gene are SGHRS and YFSETQ. The CDR3 sequence is 14 residues long.

This clone was detected only a few times. The V call is TRBV7-9, the J call TRBJ2-2; the D is unclear. The CDR3 sequence is 12 residues long. CDR1 is SEHNR, CDR2 FQNEAQ, per germline (reference sequence). V lost 3 bases and J lost 5, with 4 bases in between. For the CDR3, the DNA is TGTGCCAGCAGCTTTATTACCGGGGAGCTGTTTTTT. This encodes CASSFITGELFF.

The CDR3 spells CASSLEGGRDTEAFF. In DNA, the CDR3 is TGTGCCAGCAGCTTAGAAGGGGGCAGAGACACTGAAGCTTTCTTT. The V and J genes are TRBV7-2 and TRBJ1-1; TRBD1 matches 7 bases. Trimming removed 1 base from V and 3 bases from J; junction bases left unmatched: 5. From germline, CDR1 is SGHTA and CDR2 FQGNSA. The CDR3 spans 15 residues. Based on the CDR3 plus reference TRBV7-2 and TRBJ1-1, the full variable domain is GAGVSQSPSNKVTEKGKDVELRCDPISGHTALYWYRQSLGQGLEFLIYFQGNSAPDKSGLPSDRFSAERTGGSVSTLTIQRTQQEDSAVYLCASSLEGGRDTEAFFGQGTRLTVV.

V usage is TRBV7-3 and J usage is TRBJ1-1; D is ambiguous. The length of the CDR3 is 13 residues. Germline V CDR1 and CDR2: SGHTA, FQGTGA. V shed 5 bases and J shed 1 base, with 8 bases lying between them. CDR3 amino acids: CASSLQENTEAFF. For the CDR3, the DNA is TGTGCCAGCAGCCTTCAGGAGAACACTGAAGCTTTCTTT.

The chain recombines TRBV2 with TRBJ2-7; 7 nucleotides line up with TRBD1. The V and J ends lost 6 bases and 4 bases, in that order; junction bases with no gene match: 6. The CDR3 spans 13 residues. The V gene's germline CDR1 is SNHLY and CDR2 FYNNEI. CDR3 nucleotide sequence: TGTGCCAGCAGCGGACAGGATCTATACGAGCAGTACTTC. This translates into CASSGQDLYEQYF.

The rearrangement joins TRBV4-1 to TRBJ2-1; possible D gene TRBD2, 6 bases. V was pared by 0 bases and J by 9 bases, with 21 bases between. Germline loops: CDR1 MGHRA, CDR2 YSYEKL. CDR3 length: 17 amino acids. This CDR3 is CASSQDLWRGPKAEQFF. DNA for the CDR3: TGCGCCAGCAGCCAAGATCTTTGGCGGGGTCCTAAGGCTGAGCAGTTCTTC.

This rearrangement joins TRBV4-3 to TRBJ2-3, with 7 positions matching TRBD2. This CDR3 is 16 amino acids long. Germline CDR1 LGHNA, CDR2 YSLEER. V was pared by 0 bases and J by 2 bases, with 5 bases of the junction left unmatched. The CDR3 coding sequence is TGCGCCAGCAGCCAAGATGGGAGCGGGATCACAGATACGCAGTATTTT. This sequence encodes CASSQDGSGITDTQYF.

The chain has TRBV4-2 and TRBJ1-1; D not resolved. The CDR3 loop spans 13 amino acids. V was shortened by 0 bases and J by 2 bases, with 4 bases between the two germline ends. CDR1 and CDR2 from the germline V gene are LGHNA and YNFKEQ. The CDR3 DNA sequence: TGTGCCAGCAGCCAAGAAAGAAACACTGAAGCTTTCTTT. This gives the protein CASSQERNTEAFF.

The chain employs TRBV4-1 and TRBJ2-7; no clear D gene. Germline lookup yields CDR1 MGHRA and CDR2 YSYEKL. V was trimmed by 1 base and J by 5 bases, leaving 9 bases between them. This CDR3 has 13 residues. The CDR3 bases are TGCGCCAGCAGCCAAGTTGGCGTCGACGAGCAGTACTTC. The encoded protein is CASSQVGVDEQYF.

The chain carries TRBV4-2 and TRBJ2-7; D unresolved. The CDR3 spans 17 residues. V lost 0 bases and J lost 0, with 15 bases in between. The germline V gene has CDR1 LGHNA and CDR2 YNFKEQ. CDR3 sequence reads: CASSQDVLDDSSYEQYF. Written as DNA, the CDR3 is TGTGCCAGCAGCCAAGATGTCTTAGACGATAGCTCCTACGAGCAGTACTTC.

The rearrangement joins TRBV18 to TRBJ2-3; 12 bases are a match to TRBD2. Germline-derived CDR1 and CDR2 are KGHSH and LQKENI. V shed 3 bases, J shed 2 bases, and the junction held 6 bases outside the gene matches. The length of the CDR3 is 17 residues. The CDR3 loop reads CASSPGTSGLVTDTQYF. DNA of the CDR3: TGTGCCAGCTCACCCGGGACTAGCGGGCTAGTCACAGATACGCAGTATTTT.

The V gene is TRBV2, the J gene TRBJ2-6; D may match TRBD1 or TRBD2 (5 bases each). The CDR3 covers 16 residues. Germline V gene data show CDR1 as SNHLY and CDR2 as FYNNEI. The V and J ends lost 2 bases and 0 bases respectively, with 8 bases between them. The CDR3 DNA follows: TGTGCCAGCAGTGAATGGGGGAGCTCTGGGGCCAACGTCCTGACTTTC. Translating gives CASSEWGSSGANVLTF.

CDR3 sequence: CASSEDSSYEQYF. In DNA form, the CDR3 reads TGTGCCAGCAGTGAGGACAGCTCCTACGAGCAGTACTTC. The gene calls are TRBV2 and TRBJ2-7; a possible D gene is TRBD1 (6 bases). The CDR3 length is 13 residues. CDR1 and CDR2 from the germline V gene are SNHLY and FYNNEI. V lost 3 bases to trimming and J lost 0 bases, with 6 bases between them.

Of note for this clone: At one end the junction does not follow the germline gene, possibly because of a read error. The V and J genes are TRBV7-7 and TRBJ2-2, with 10 bases fitting TRBD2. Germline V CDR1 and CDR2: SSHAT, FNYEAQ (reference sequence). CDR3 length: 17 amino acids. The CDR3 DNA sequence: TGTGCTAGCAGCTTAGATCCTAGCGGGGGGAACACCGGGGAGCTGTTTTTT. It codes for CASSLDPSGGNTGELFF.

This clone was seen a handful of times. The chain carries TRBV7-9 and TRBJ1-1, with D hard to call. V was pared by 1 base and J by 0 bases, with 3 bases between. Germline V gives CDR1 SEHNR, CDR2 FQNEAQ (reference sequence). The CDR3 runs to 13 residues. CDR3 residues: CASSLDLNTEAFF. Here the CDR3 DNA reads TGTGCCAGCAGCTTAGATTTGAACACTGAAGCTTTCTTT.